The 10 T cell receptor beta chains presented below share a single source sample, sequenced in a study of immune evolution from preneoplasia to lung adenocarcinoma. TCRdb's copy holds only in-frame clones and misses some; the assay was immunoSEQ multiplex PCR. The sample yields approximately 5,100 clones, 60% to 80% seen once. The sequenced sample was FFPE adjacent normal lung tissue. The origin of the receptors is an older person with lung adenocarcinoma.

The chain uses TRBV7-2 and TRBJ1-6, with D perhaps TRBD1 (6 bases). The CDR3 contains 14 residues. V lost 3 bases and J 9 bases, leaving 12 bases between the germline ends. CDR1 is SGHTA, CDR2 FQGNSA, per germline. Here the CDR3 DNA reads TGTGCCAGCAGCTTCCAGGGGCAGGGTTCACCCCTCCACTTT. It encodes CASSFQGQGSPLHF.

V gene TRBV28 combines with J gene TRBJ1-2; 8 nucleotides align to TRBD1. Germline V gene lookup returns CDR1 MDHEN and CDR2 SYDVKM. CDR3 length equals 13 residues. With V trimmed by 8 bases and J by 4 bases, 6 bases remained unmatched. The CDR3 loop reads CASLTTGVYGYTF. As DNA, the CDR3 is TGTGCCAGCCTTACGACAGGGGTCTATGGCTACACCTTC.

The table lists this clone with a count of one. For the CDR3, the DNA is TGTGCCAGCAGCCCGGGACAGGGTCTCTCTGGGGCCAACGTCCTGACTTTC. Residues: CASSPGQGLSGANVLTF. The rearrangement uses TRBV5-4 and TRBJ2-6, with 9 bases aligning to TRBD1. The CDR3 is 17 amino acids. J was trimmed by 0 bases and V by 4 bases; bases with no gene match: 5. Germline V gene data show CDR1 as SGHNT and CDR2 as YYREEE (reference sequence).

The chain joins TRBV5-1 to TRBJ2-5, with no clear D. Trimming left V 3 bases short and J 7 bases short, with 10 bases between. Germline V CDR1 and CDR2: SGHRS, YFSETQ. The CDR3 consists of 12 residues. For the CDR3, the DNA is TGCGCCAGCAGCTCCGATCTCGGGACCCAGTACTTC. It specifies CASSSDLGTQYF.

The gene calls are TRBV4-3 and TRBJ2-1; a weak D match, TRBD2 (6 bases). V gave up 0 bases and J gave up 0 bases, with 6 bases separating them. The CDR3 is 15 residues long. CDR1 and CDR2 (germline): LGHNA, YSLEER. CDR3 bases: TGCGCCAGCAGCCAAGACGGGGGCTCCTACAATGAGCAGTTCTTC. This codes for CASSQDGGSYNEQFF.

The sample holds a few counts of this clone. This sequence joins TRBV5-1 and TRBJ2-7; a weak D match, TRBD1 (5 bases). Germline values: CDR1 SGHRS, CDR2 YFSETQ. With 5 bases removed from V and 1 base from J, the gap between germline ends came to 19 bases. CDR3 length equals 16 residues. The CDR3 bases are TGCGCCAGCAGATATCAGATCGACAGCGATTCCTACGAGCAGTACTTC. It yields the protein CASRYQIDSDSYEQYF.

The sample holds a few counts of this clone. This chain links TRBV5-4 with TRBJ2-7; D tentatively reads TRBD1 or TRBD2 (6 bases each). Germline CDR1 SGHNT, CDR2 YYREEE (reference sequence). V dropped 1 base and J dropped 7 bases, with 18 bases sitting between them. This CDR3 region has 15 residues. CDR3 in amino acids: CASSLPGAMRMEQYF. For the CDR3, the DNA is TGTGCCAGCAGCTTGCCGGGGGCGATGAGGATGGAGCAGTACTTC.

This clone appeared a single time. The CDR3 DNA sequence: TGTGCCAGCAGCCCGGACAGTTTCTACAATGAGCAGTTCTTC. Translated: CASSPDSFYNEQFF. The chain joins TRBV7-2 to TRBJ2-1; TRBD1 might be the D (6 bases). Germline V gene sequence: CDR1 SGHTA, CDR2 FQGNSA. The germline V and J ends were trimmed by 5 bases and 3 bases, with 11 bases remaining between them. The CDR3 has 14 amino acids.

This sequence joins TRBV27 and TRBJ2-3; a weak D match, TRBD2 (5 bases). This CDR3 contains 15 residues. Trimming stripped 9 bases from V and 1 base from J, with 17 bases between. Germline lookup yields CDR1 MNHEY and CDR2 SMNVEV (reference sequence). CDR3 in DNA: TGTGCCAGTGGAACTAGGCCCTCTGGCACAGATACGCAGTATTTT. It codes for CASGTRPSGTDTQYF.

The chain has TRBV30 and TRBJ2-3; D might be TRBD2 (7 bases). Deletions cut 2 bases from V and 4 bases from J, with 22 bases between. Germline V lookup: CDR1 GTSNPN, CDR2 SVGIG (reference sequence). The CDR3 contains 17 residues. The CDR3 spells CAWSRRGAQGGADTQYF. The DNA for the CDR3 is TGTGCCTGGAGTCGCCGGGGGGCTCAGGGAGGGGCAGATACGCAGTATTTT.